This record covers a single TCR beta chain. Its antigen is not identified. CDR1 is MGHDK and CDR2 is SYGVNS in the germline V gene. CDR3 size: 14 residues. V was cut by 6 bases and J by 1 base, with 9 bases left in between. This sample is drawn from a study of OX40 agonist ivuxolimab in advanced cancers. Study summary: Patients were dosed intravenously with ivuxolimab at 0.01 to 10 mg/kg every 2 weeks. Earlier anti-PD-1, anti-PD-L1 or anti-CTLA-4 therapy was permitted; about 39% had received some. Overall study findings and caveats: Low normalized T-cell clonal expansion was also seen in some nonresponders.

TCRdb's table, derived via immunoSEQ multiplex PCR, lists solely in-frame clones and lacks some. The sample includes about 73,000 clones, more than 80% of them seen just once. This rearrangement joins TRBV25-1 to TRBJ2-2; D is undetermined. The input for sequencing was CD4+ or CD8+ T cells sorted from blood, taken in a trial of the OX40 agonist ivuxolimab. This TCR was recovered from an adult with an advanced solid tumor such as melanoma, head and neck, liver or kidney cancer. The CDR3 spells CASRETRNTGELFF. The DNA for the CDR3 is TGTGCCAGCAGGGAGACCCGGAACACCGGGGAGCTGTTTTTT.